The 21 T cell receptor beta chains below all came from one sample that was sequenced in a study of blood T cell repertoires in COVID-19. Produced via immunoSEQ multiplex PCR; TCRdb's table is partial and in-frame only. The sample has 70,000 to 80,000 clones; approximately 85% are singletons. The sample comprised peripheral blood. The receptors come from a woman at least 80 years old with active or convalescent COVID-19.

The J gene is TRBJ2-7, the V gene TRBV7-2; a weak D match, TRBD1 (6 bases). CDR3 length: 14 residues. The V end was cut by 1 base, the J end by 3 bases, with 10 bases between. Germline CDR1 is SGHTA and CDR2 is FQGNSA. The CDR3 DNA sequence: TGTGCCAGCAGCTTAGAGACAGGCCACTACGAGCAGTACTTC. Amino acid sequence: CASSLETGHYEQYF.

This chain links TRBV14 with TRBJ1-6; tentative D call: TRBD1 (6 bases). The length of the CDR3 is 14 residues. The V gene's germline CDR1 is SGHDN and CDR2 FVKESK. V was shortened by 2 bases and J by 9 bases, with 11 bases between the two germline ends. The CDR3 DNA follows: TGTGCCAGCAGCCAACGAGACAGGTTTTCACCCCTCCACTTT. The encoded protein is CASSQRDRFSPLHF.

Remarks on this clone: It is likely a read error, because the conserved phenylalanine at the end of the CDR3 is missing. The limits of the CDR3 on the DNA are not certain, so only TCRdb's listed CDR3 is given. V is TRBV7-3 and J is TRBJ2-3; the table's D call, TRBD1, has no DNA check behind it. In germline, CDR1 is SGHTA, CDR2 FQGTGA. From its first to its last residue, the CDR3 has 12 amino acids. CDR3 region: CASSFKGCSGTV.

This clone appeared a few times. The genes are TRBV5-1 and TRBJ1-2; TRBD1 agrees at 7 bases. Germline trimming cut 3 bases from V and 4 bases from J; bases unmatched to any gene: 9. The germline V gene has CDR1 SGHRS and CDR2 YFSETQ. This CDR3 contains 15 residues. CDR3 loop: CASSSRQGPAYGYTF. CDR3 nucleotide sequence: TGCGCCAGCAGCTCACGACAGGGTCCAGCCTATGGCTACACCTTC.

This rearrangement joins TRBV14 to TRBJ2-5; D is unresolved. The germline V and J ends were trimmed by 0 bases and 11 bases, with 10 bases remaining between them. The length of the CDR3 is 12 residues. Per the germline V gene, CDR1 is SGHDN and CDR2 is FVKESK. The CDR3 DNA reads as TGTGCCAGCAGCCAAGATAGCAGTGGGCAGTACTTC. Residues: CASSQDSSGQYF.

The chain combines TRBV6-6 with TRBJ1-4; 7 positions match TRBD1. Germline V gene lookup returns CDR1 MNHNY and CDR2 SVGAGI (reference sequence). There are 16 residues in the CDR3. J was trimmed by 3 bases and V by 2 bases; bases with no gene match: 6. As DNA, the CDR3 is TGTGCCAGCAGTTACGCCCGGGACAGCCCTAATGAAAAACTGTTTTTT. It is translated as CASSYARDSPNEKLFF.

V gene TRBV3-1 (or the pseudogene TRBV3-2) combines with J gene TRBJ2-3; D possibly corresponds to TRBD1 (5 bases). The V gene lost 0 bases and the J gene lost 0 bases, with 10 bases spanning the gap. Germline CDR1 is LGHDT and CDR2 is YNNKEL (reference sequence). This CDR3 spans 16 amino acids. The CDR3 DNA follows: TGTGCCAGCAGCCAAGACAGGGCTCCTAGCACAGATACGCAGTATTTT. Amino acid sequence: CASSQDRAPSTDTQYF.

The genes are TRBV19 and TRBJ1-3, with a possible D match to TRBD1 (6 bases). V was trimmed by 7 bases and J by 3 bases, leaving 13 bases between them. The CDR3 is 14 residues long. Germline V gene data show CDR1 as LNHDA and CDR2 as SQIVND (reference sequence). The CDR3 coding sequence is TGTGCCAGTATGGAACAGGGCGGTGGAAACACCATATATTTT. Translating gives CASMEQGGGNTIYF.

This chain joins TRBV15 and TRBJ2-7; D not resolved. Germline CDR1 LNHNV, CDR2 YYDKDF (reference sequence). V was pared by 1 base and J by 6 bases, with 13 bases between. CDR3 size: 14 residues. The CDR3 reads CATSRVTLLGEQYF. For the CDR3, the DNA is TGTGCCACCAGCAGAGTGACACTTCTGGGCGAGCAGTACTTC.

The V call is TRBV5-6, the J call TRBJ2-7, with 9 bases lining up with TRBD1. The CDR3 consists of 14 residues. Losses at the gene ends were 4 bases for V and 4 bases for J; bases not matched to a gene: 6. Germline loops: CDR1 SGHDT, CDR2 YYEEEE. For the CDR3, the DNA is TGTGCCAGCAGCAACCCGACAGGGGGGTACGAGCAGTACTTC. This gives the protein CASSNPTGGYEQYF.

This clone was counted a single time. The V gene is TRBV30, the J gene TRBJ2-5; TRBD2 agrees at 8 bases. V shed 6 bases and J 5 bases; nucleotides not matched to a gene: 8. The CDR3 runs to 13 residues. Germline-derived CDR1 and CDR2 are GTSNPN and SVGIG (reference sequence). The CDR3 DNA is TGTGCCTGTGTAGCGGGCGGGGGGGAGACCCAGTACTTC. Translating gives CACVAGGGETQYF.

The CDR3 protein is CASSPGLAHYNEQFF. CDR3 in DNA: TGTGCCAGCAGCCCTGGACTAGCCCACTACAATGAGCAGTTCTTC. The chain couples TRBV7-2 to TRBJ2-1; 8 bases line up with TRBD2. CDR1 is SGHTA, CDR2 FQGNSA, per germline. The length of the CDR3 is 15 residues. V was clipped by 5 bases and J by 3 bases; unmatched bases: 6.

CDR3 in DNA: TGTGCCTCCGGGGGCGGGGGGACAGATACGCAGTATTTT. Translation: CASGGGGTDTQYF. This rearrangement joins TRBV24-1 to TRBJ2-3, with TRBD2 matching 8 bases. Germline V lookup: CDR1 KGHDR, CDR2 SFDVKD. After removal of 12 bases from V and 3 bases from J, the junction contained 7 bases not matched to a gene. CDR3 length: 13 residues.

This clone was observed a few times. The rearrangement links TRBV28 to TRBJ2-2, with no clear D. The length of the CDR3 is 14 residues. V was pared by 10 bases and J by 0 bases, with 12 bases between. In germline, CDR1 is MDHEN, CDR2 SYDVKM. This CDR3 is CATKTGSNTGELFF. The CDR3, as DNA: TGTGCCACCAAGACGGGTTCGAACACCGGGGAGCTGTTTTTT.

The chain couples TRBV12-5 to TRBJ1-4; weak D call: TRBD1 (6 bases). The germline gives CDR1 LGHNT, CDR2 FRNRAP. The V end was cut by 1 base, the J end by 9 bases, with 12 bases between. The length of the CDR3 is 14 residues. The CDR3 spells CASGLEQGAQKLFF. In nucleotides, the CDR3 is TGTGCTAGTGGTTTGGAACAGGGCGCCCAAAAACTGTTTTTT.

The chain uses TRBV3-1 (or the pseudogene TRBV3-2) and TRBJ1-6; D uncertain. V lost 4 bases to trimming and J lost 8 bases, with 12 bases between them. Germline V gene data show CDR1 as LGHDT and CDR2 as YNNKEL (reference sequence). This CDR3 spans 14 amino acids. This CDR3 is CASSLSRLDSPLHF. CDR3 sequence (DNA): TGTGCCAGCAGCCTAAGCCGTTTGGATTCACCCCTCCACTTT.

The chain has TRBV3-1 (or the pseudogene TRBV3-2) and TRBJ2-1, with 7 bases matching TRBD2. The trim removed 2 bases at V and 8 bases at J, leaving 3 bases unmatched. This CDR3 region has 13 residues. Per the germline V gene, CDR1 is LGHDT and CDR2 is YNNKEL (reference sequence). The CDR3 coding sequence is TGTGCCAGCAGCCAACGTGGACTAGATGAGCAGTTCTTC. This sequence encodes CASSQRGLDEQFF.

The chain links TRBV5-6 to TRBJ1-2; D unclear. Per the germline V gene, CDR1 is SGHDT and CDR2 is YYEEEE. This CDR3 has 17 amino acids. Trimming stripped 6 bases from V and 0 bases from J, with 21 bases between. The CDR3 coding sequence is TGTGCCAGCAACCTTTATTTTGTCACCGCAGCTAACTATGGCTACACCTTC. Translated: CASNLYFVTAANYGYTF.

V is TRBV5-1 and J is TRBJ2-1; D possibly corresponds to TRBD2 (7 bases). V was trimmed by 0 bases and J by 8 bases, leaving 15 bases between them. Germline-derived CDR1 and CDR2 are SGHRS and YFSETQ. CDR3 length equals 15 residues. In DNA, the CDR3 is TGCGCCAGCAGCTTGGAGTGGGGGGGCCTCGATGAGCAGTTCTTC. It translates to CASSLEWGGLDEQFF. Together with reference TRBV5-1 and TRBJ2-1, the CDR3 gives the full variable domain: KAGVTQTPRYLIKTRGQQVTLSCSPISGHRSVSWYQQTPGQGLQFLFEYFSETQRNKGNFPGRFSGRQFSNSRSEMNVSTLELGDSALYLCASSLEWGGLDEQFFGPGTRLTVL.

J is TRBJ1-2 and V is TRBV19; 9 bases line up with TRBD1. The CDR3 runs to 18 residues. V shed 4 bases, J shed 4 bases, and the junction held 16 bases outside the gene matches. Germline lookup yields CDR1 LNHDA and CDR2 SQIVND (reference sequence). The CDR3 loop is CASSTYSGQGGRGYGYTF. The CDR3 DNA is TGTGCCAGTAGTACTTACTCGGGACAGGGAGGACGCGGCTATGGCTACACCTTC.

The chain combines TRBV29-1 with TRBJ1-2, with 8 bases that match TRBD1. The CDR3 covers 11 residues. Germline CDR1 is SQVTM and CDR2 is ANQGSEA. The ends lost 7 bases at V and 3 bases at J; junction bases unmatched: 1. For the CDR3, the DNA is TGCAGCGCGGGACAGGACTATGGCTACACCTTC. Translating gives CSAGQDYGYTF. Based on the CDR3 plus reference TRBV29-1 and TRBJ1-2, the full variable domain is SAVISQKPSRDICQRGTSLTIQCQVDSQVTMMFWYRQQPGQSLTLIATANQGSEATYESGFVIDKFPISRPNLTFSTLTVSNMSPEDSSIYLCSAGQDYGYTFGSGTRLTVV.